The present T cell receptor beta chain was sequenced within a study of blood T cell repertoires in COVID-19. At the level of the study: T cells, B-cell-depleted T cells, or PBMCs provided the cDNA or gDNA that served as material.

Original processing methods: Counts of nucleated cells, estimated from reference gene primer amplification, were obtained. Repertoires were generated with immunoSEQ multiplex PCR, while TCRdb's copy carries only in-frame clones and drops some. For V, J and clone size, that table is used; D and trimming come from the DNA. The data show 350,000 or so clones, about nine tenths seen once. In germline, CDR1 is MGHRA, CDR2 YSYEKL. CDR3 length equals 17 residues. The V end was cut by 0 bases, the J end by 4 bases, with 16 bases between. Cohort placement rested on clinical history that participants reported themselves.

Sequenced: PBMCs or T cells enriched from blood (not recorded which). The chain has TRBV4-1 and TRBJ2-1; D is possibly TRBD2 (5 bases). The receptor was isolated from a woman aged 25 to 39 who had been exposed to COVID-19. The CDR3 region has the DNA TGCGCCAGCAGCCAAGATGGGAGCGGAGCTCCGTACAATGAGCAGTTCTTC. Translating it yields CASSQDGSGAPYNEQFF.